This T cell receptor (beta chain) was recorded in a study of human T cells and chemical hapten exposure. Notes on the study in general: TCRs exceeding a frequency of 1 in 1000 stayed unchanged under DPC sensitization.

On this clonotype itself: Its antigen remains unidentified.

This CDR3 is 14 amino acids long. The germline gives CDR1 MNHEY, CDR2 SMNVEV (reference sequence). V lost 5 bases and J 3 bases, leaving 11 bases between the germline ends. The time point denotes: healthy volunteer bleed at 6 weeks. Unseparated into fractions, whole blood served as the source from which total RNA was extracted. Individual cDNA molecules each carried unique molecular identifiers attached by the library. TCRdb re-called the RACE reads with MiXCR, one entry per CDR3 protein. The sample records more than 60,000 distinct CDR3 sequences, roughly 8.7% being singletons. The chain employs TRBV27 and TRBJ1-5; tentative D call: TRBD1 (6 bases). The sample was whole blood. This receptor was obtained from a male donor in good health. Some clones in this sample may be carry-over from other donors' samples. DNA for the CDR3: TGTGCCAGCAGTATGGACAGATCCAATCAGCCCCAGCATTTT. Encoded protein: CASSMDRSNQPQHF.